This T cell receptor beta chain stems from a study of PD-1 blockade in classical Hodgkin lymphoma. Study observations and caveats: Partial responders and progressors had significantly lower baseline TCR diversity. TCR diversity rose significantly by C4D1 in CD4+ but not CD8+ cells. According to reports, newly diagnosed patients had lower baseline TCR diversity than healthy donors, and relapsed/refractory patients had lower baseline TCR diversity still.

Some clones are missing from TCRdb's copy, which holds only in-frame ones; the method was immunoSEQ multiplex PCR. The sample consists of approximately 160,000 clones, just under 80% of them appearing once. CDR3 size: 15 residues. Trimming left V 3 bases short and J 7 bases short, with 18 bases between. Germline V gives CDR1 KGHSH, CDR2 LQKENI. Each and every patient relapsed after autologous stem cell transplantation, and patients got differing brentuximab vedotin exposure. In the case of this clone: What it recognizes is unknown.

The V and J genes are TRBV18 and TRBJ1-2; D may be TRBD1 (6 bases). Source: peripheral blood mononuclear cells (PBMCs), taken before the second cycle of nivolumab. The source is a human donor with classical Hodgkin lymphoma. The CDR3: CASSPPTQGRGGYTF. The CDR3 DNA sequence: TGTGCCAGCTCACCGCCCACACAGGGTCGGGGTGGCTACACCTTC.